One sample yielded the 11 T cell receptor beta chains listed below, sequenced in a study of blood T cell repertoires in COVID-19. Generated by immunoSEQ multiplex PCR, the TCRdb table keeps only in-frame clones and is missing some. The profile shows a few hundred thousand clones, approximately 87% of them singletons. Sequencing was carried out using peripheral blood. The receptors derive from a woman between 45 and 65 years old with acute or convalescent COVID-19.

The chain joins TRBV5-1 to TRBJ2-1; 9 bases are shared with TRBD2. Per germline, CDR1 SGHRS and CDR2 YFSETQ. This CDR3 contains 17 residues. V was pared by 1 base and J by 9 bases, with 14 bases of the junction left unmatched. CDR3 amino acids: CASSLTPPSGVVGEQFF. The CDR3 DNA reads as TGCGCCAGCAGCTTGACCCCTCCTAGCGGGGTAGTCGGTGAGCAGTTCTTC.

V and J are TRBV24-1 and TRBJ2-7; D gene uncertain. Between the trimmed V and J ends, which lost 2 bases and 3 bases, there was a span of 13 bases. The CDR3 length is 15 residues. CDR1 and CDR2 from the germline V gene are KGHDR and SFDVKD. The CDR3 loop reads CATSDSTVGIYEQYF. The CDR3 DNA reads TGTGCCACCAGTGATTCCACAGTTGGTATCTACGAGCAGTACTTC.

V usage is TRBV19 and J usage is TRBJ2-5; 12 bases align to TRBD2. Trimming cost V 3 bases and J 2 bases; bases outside gene matches: 7. Germline loops: CDR1 LNHDA, CDR2 SQIVND (reference sequence). The CDR3 totals 17 residues. CDR3 nucleotides: TGTGCCAGTAGTATGGAGCTAGCGGGAGGGCCTCAAGAGACCCAGTACTTC. Translating it yields CASSMELAGGPQETQYF.

This clone was counted between two and nine times. This sequence joins TRBV11-2 and TRBJ2-7, with 8 bases matching TRBD2. The CDR3 has 14 amino acids. The germline CDR1 and CDR2 sequences are SGHAT and FQNNGV. With V trimmed by 7 bases and J by 0 bases, 5 bases remained unmatched. The CDR3, as DNA: TGTGCCAGCACTAGCGGGCTAAGCTCCTACGAGCAGTACTTC. Protein sequence: CASTSGLSSYEQYF. Drawing the rest from reference TRBV11-2 and TRBJ2-7, the complete variable domain is EAGVAQSPRYKIIEKRQSVAFWCNPISGHATLYWYQQILGQGPKLLIQFQNNGVVDDSQLPKDRFSAERLKGVDSTLKIQPAKLEDSAVYLCASTSGLSSYEQYFGPGTRLTVT.

This clone has just one count. The chain couples TRBV19 to TRBJ2-7, with TRBD1 matching 7 bases. With V trimmed by 3 bases and J by 1 base, 3 bases remained unmatched. The germline gives CDR1 LNHDA, CDR2 SQIVND (reference sequence). The CDR3 covers 14 residues. CDR3 protein: CASSILGQSYEQYF. The CDR3 DNA reads TGTGCCAGTAGTATTCTGGGACAGTCCTACGAGCAGTACTTC.

The rearrangement joins TRBV3-1 (or the pseudogene TRBV3-2) to TRBJ2-3; TRBD2 agrees at 9 bases. The germline V gene encodes CDR1 LGHDT and CDR2 YNNKEL (reference sequence). The trim removed 0 bases at V and 3 bases at J, leaving 10 bases unmatched. The CDR3 covers 18 residues. The chain's CDR3 is CASSQDLPSGVITDTQYF. The DNA of the CDR3 is TGTGCCAGCAGCCAAGATCTTCCTAGCGGGGTTATTACAGATACGCAGTATTTT.

The gene calls are TRBV12-5 and TRBJ2-5; 7 bases match TRBD2. The germline gives CDR1 LGHNT, CDR2 FRNRAP. V lost 1 base to trimming and J lost 5 bases; unmatched junction nucleotides: 16. There are 18 residues in the CDR3. The CDR3 here is CASGLASWGAGRQETQYF. CDR3 DNA sequence: TGTGCTAGTGGTTTGGCCTCCTGGGGAGCGGGAAGACAGGAGACCCAGTACTTC.

The rearrangement links TRBV19 to TRBJ1-5, with 7 bases that match TRBD1. CDR3 length: 15 residues. V shed 5 bases, J shed 1 base, and the junction held 5 bases outside the gene matches. The germline V gene encodes CDR1 LNHDA and CDR2 SQIVND (reference sequence). CDR3 coding DNA: TGTGCCAGTAGTGAGTACAGGGGAAGCAATCAGCCCCAGCATTTT. Its translation is CASSEYRGSNQPQHF. Using reference TRBV19 and TRBJ1-5 for the parts outside the CDR3, the full variable domain is DGGITQSPKYLFRKEGQNVTLSCEQNLNHDAMYWYRQDPGQGLRLIYYSQIVNDFQKGDIAEGYSVSREKKESFPLTVTSAQKNPTAFYLCASSEYRGSNQPQHFGDGTRLSIL.

This chain uses TRBV6-5 with TRBJ2-1; TRBD2 matches 9 bases. Germline loops: CDR1 MNHEY, CDR2 SVGAGI. Trimming removed 2 bases from V and 4 bases from J; junction bases left unmatched: 6. CDR3 length: 16 residues. CDR3 bases: TGTGCCAGCAGTTACCCTGCGGGGGGGCCTTACAATGAGCAGTTCTTC. It translates to CASSYPAGGPYNEQFF.

The chain is built from TRBV9 and TRBJ1-3; TRBD1 is a possible D gene (5 bases). The V gene's germline CDR1 is SGDLS and CDR2 YYNGEE. The CDR3 runs 17 residues. V gave up 0 bases and J gave up 1 base, with 14 bases separating them. CDR3 amino acids: CASSVDPAGPSGNTIYF. CDR3 bases: TGTGCCAGCAGCGTAGACCCAGCAGGGCCTTCTGGAAACACCATATATTTT.

The V gene is TRBV19, the J gene TRBJ2-1, with 7 bases matching TRBD2. The CDR3 has 12 amino acids. J was trimmed by 7 bases and V by 6 bases; bases with no gene match: 3. The V gene's germline CDR1 is LNHDA and CDR2 SQIVND (reference sequence). Written as DNA, the CDR3 is TGTGCCAGTAGGAGGGGAGGGAATGAGCAGTTCTTC. Amino acid sequence: CASRRGGNEQFF.